This record looks at one T cell receptor (beta chain) sequence and its context. Antigen: not known. CDR3 size: 17 residues. Germline lookup yields CDR1 SEHNR and CDR2 FQNEAQ (reference sequence). Trimming took 5 bases from V and 1 from J, leaving 21 bases between them. Peripheral blood CD8+ and CD4+ T cells were profiled by TCR beta sequencing. TEMRA cells were FACS-enriched and CD8+ and CD4+ T cells negatively isolated. RNA, at about 0.45 to 1 ug, was reverse transcribed with random hexamers. The method of amplification for TCR beta CDR3 was immunoSEQ multiplex PCR, covering 54 Vbeta and 13 Jbeta. TCRdb re-analysed the immunoSEQ multiplex PCR reads in MiXCR, keeping a single row per CDR3 protein. The profile covers about 300,000 distinct CDR3 sequences, with over 75% appearing a single time and 0.2% to 0.25% taken by the ten largest. These data are taken from a study of CD8 T cells in Susac syndrome. The study's findings and limits: The authors acknowledged that their TCR sequencing and HLA analysis involved a relatively small number of individuals.

This TCR was sampled from a human donor with multiple sclerosis. V is TRBV7-9 and J is TRBJ2-7; D possibly matches TRBD1 or TRBD2 (5 bases each). The sample comprised CD8+ T cells from PBMCs. CDR3 nucleotides: TGTGCCAGCAGCCACCGAGCGGACGGGGCGGCATCCTACGAGCAGTACTTC. It is translated as CASSHRADGAASYEQYF.